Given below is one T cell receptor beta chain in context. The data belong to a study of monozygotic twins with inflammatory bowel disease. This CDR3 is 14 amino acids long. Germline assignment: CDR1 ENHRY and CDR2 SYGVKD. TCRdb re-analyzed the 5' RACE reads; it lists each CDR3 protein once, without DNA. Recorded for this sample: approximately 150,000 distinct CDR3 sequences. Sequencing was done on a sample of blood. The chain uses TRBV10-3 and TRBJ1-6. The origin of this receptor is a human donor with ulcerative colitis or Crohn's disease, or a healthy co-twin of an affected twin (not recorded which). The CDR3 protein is CAIAPGRDGSPLHF.